The 25 T cell receptor beta chains presented below share a single source sample, sequenced in a study of shared T cell receptors in the human thymus (dated by TCRdb to the early 2020s). Libraries were constructed by the immunoSEQ multiplex PCR assay. Sourced from immuneACCESS, this table was stored by TCRdb with only in-frame sequences that have V and J called. A share of the clones is absent; for the studies checked, an unresolved V gene accounts for under half, and the remainder has no known explanation. This sample is represented by 700,000 to 750,000 clones; roughly 88% of them were singletons. The top ten constitute approximately 0.01% of the sample. This sample also appeared in a second study, on human thymus T cells.

Sequenced: thymocytes. The receptors originated from a girl less than two years old with a congenital heart defect. Donor details come from another sample of the same person, matched by shared clones.

The gene calls are TRBV11-2 and TRBJ2-2; TRBD2 agrees at 7 bases. The junction had 11 bases not matched to a gene; V was cut back by 1 base and J by 6 bases. CDR3 length equals 17 residues. CDR1 and CDR2 (germline): SGHAT, FQNNGV. The CDR3 loop reads CASSLARGGMVAGELFF. In DNA, the CDR3 is TGTGCCAGCAGCTTAGCCCGGGGAGGGATGGTGGCCGGGGAGCTGTTTTTT. Complete variable domain (other parts from reference TRBV11-2 and TRBJ2-2): EAGVAQSPRYKIIEKRQSVAFWCNPISGHATLYWYQQILGQGPKLLIQFQNNGVVDDSQLPKDRFSAERLKGVDSTLKIQPAKLEDSAVYLCASSLARGGMVAGELFFGEGSRLTVL.

This clone occurred once. The genes are TRBV18 and TRBJ2-1; D ambiguous. The CDR3 has 14 residues. Germline lookup yields CDR1 KGHSH and CDR2 LQKENI. Trimming left V 0 bases short and J 6 bases short, with 9 bases between. The DNA for the CDR3 is TGTGCCAGCTCACCACCGGTCCGAGTCAATGAGCAGTTCTTC. Translated, it gives CASSPPVRVNEQFF.

The chain is built from TRBV2 and TRBJ2-5, with TRBD2 matching over 8 bases. CDR3 length equals 15 residues. Per the germline V gene, CDR1 is SNHLY and CDR2 is FYNNEI. The V and J ends lost 9 bases and 1 base, in that order; junction bases with no gene match: 10. The CDR3 sequence: CASRAGRGAQETQYF. The CDR3 bases are TGTGCCAGTAGAGCGGGGCGGGGGGCCCAAGAGACCCAGTACTTC.

The rearrangement joins TRBV5-5 to TRBJ2-1; no definite D call. Per the germline V gene, CDR1 is SGHKS and CDR2 is YYEKEE (reference sequence). The length of the CDR3 is 14 residues. V lost 2 bases, J lost 5 bases, and 11 bases lay in between. CDR3 loop: CASSFVHADNEQFF. CDR3 DNA: TGTGCCAGCAGCTTCGTACATGCGGACAATGAGCAGTTCTTC. Supplemented by reference TRBV5-5 and TRBJ2-1, the full variable domain reads DAGVTQSPTHLIKTRGQQVTLRCSPISGHKSVSWYQQVLGQGPQFIFQYYEKEERGRGNFPDRFSARQFPNYSSELNVNALLLGDSALYLCASSFVHADNEQFFGPGTRLTVL.

This chain connects TRBV10-3 to TRBJ2-7; possibly TRBD1 for D (5 bases). Trimming stripped 6 bases from V and 3 bases from J, with 12 bases between. CDR1 ENHRY and CDR2 SYGVKD come from the germline V gene. CDR3 size: 13 residues. CDR3 loop: CAIRSGARYEQYF. CDR3 nucleotide sequence: TGTGCCATCAGGAGTGGGGCCCGCTACGAGCAGTACTTC.

This sequence joins TRBV11-2 and TRBJ1-1; no firm D call. Germline loops: CDR1 SGHAT, CDR2 FQNNGV. CDR3 size: 16 residues. Trimming took off 5 bases at V and 0 bases at J, with 16 bases between the two ends. The DNA for the CDR3 is TGTGCCAGCAGCCCCAAAGCTAAGAGCTTGAACACTGAAGCTTTCTTT. Its translation is CASSPKAKSLNTEAFF.

The chain has TRBV27 and TRBJ2-4; D is possibly TRBD1 (6 bases). Germline V gene sequence: CDR1 MNHEY, CDR2 SMNVEV (reference sequence). The ends were cut back, 2 bases at V and 0 bases at J, with 11 bases in the middle. The CDR3 length is 16 residues. The CDR3 DNA reads as TGTGCCAGCAGTTTAAGACAGGAGGTAGCCAAAAACATTCAGTACTTC. Residues: CASSLRQEVAKNIQYF.

The V and J genes are TRBV7-2 and TRBJ2-5, with 10 bases matching TRBD2. J lost 3 bases, V lost 2 bases, and 9 bases had no gene match. Germline assignment: CDR1 SGHTA and CDR2 FQGNSA. The CDR3 has 17 amino acids. CDR3 protein: CASSLWLLLAGKETQYF. CDR3 nucleotide sequence: TGTGCCAGCAGCTTATGGCTTTTACTAGCGGGGAAAGAGACCCAGTACTTC.

This sequence joins TRBV7-2 and TRBJ1-1; no definite D call. Germline V lookup: CDR1 SGHTA, CDR2 FQGNSA. The CDR3 runs to 12 residues. The germline V and J ends were trimmed by 5 bases and 7 bases, with 11 bases remaining between them. The CDR3 spells CASSPNGVEAFF. The CDR3 nucleotides read TGTGCCAGCAGCCCAAACGGGGTTGAAGCTTTCTTT.

The CDR3 loop is CASSFSMPRTGEAFF. As DNA, the CDR3 is TGTGCCAGCAGCTTCTCCATGCCCCGGACAGGAGAAGCTTTCTTT. The chain joins TRBV7-8 to TRBJ1-1; TRBD1 agrees at 7 bases. Germline values: CDR1 SGHVS, CDR2 FQNEAQ. Trimming cost V 3 bases and J 8 bases; bases outside gene matches: 12. The CDR3 sequence is 15 residues long.

The chain couples TRBV18 to TRBJ1-2, with 7 bases that match TRBD1. V shed 2 bases and J 7 bases; nucleotides not matched to a gene: 4. The CDR3 extends over 13 amino acids. The V gene's germline CDR1 is KGHSH and CDR2 LQKENI. In DNA form, the CDR3 reads TGTGCCAGCTCACCAAAGGGGGCCCTTGGCTACACCTTC. It encodes CASSPKGALGYTF.

This chain uses TRBV18 with TRBJ2-1, with a tentative D call TRBD2 (5 bases). There are 19 residues in the CDR3. The V and J ends lost 3 bases and 9 bases respectively, with 30 bases between them. CDR1 and CDR2 from the germline V gene are KGHSH and LQKENI. The CDR3 sequence is CASSPSGLKPSGFQGEQFF. CDR3 bases: TGTGCCAGCTCACCTTCCGGTCTAAAGCCGTCGGGGTTTCAAGGTGAGCAGTTCTTC.

V and J are TRBV5-1 and TRBJ2-3; tentative D call: TRBD1 (6 bases). The CDR3 has 14 amino acids. Between the trimmed V and J ends, which lost 0 bases and 5 bases, there was a span of 10 bases. Germline loops: CDR1 SGHRS, CDR2 YFSETQ. The CDR3 spells CASSLEPGEDTQYF. CDR3 DNA: TGCGCCAGCAGCTTGGAACCAGGGGAAGATACGCAGTATTTT.

The chain links TRBV10-3 to TRBJ1-3; a possible D gene is TRBD1 (5 bases). Germline V gene sequence: CDR1 ENHRY, CDR2 SYGVKD. The CDR3 is 15 residues long. Trimming stripped 0 bases from V and 7 bases from J, with 13 bases between. CDR3 loop: CAISESVVGVNTIYF. CDR3 DNA sequence: TGTGCCATCAGTGAGTCAGTCGTAGGGGTGAACACCATATATTTT.

The chain links TRBV6-1 to TRBJ2-7; D is undetermined. The CDR3 consists of 12 residues. Germline CDR1 and CDR2: MNHNS and SASEGT. The V and J ends lost 7 bases and 5 bases respectively, with 12 bases between them. The CDR3 DNA reads TGTGCCAGCACGCCCTCGCGGAACGAGCAGTACTTC. It translates to CASTPSRNEQYF.

This clone was detected only once. This chain connects TRBV2 to TRBJ2-7, with 7 bases lining up with TRBD2. CDR1 is SNHLY and CDR2 is FYNNEI in the germline V gene. After removal of 3 bases from V and 2 bases from J, the junction contained 4 bases not matched to a gene. The CDR3 covers 14 residues. CDR3 sequence: CASSERTRAYEQYF. The CDR3 DNA reads as TGTGCCAGCAGTGAGCGGACTAGAGCCTACGAGCAGTACTTC.

The chain couples TRBV27 to TRBJ1-4; TRBD1 is a possible D gene (5 bases). The CDR3 length is 14 residues. The V gene lost 3 bases and the J gene lost 7 bases, with 12 bases spanning the gap. Germline loops: CDR1 MNHEY, CDR2 SMNVEV (reference sequence). This CDR3 is CASSLVGRGEKLFF. The CDR3 nucleotides read TGTGCCAGCAGTTTGGTAGGGAGGGGTGAAAAACTGTTTTTT.

This clone was seen just once. The rearrangement links TRBV2 to TRBJ2-5; maybe TRBD2 (6 bases). V was pared by 6 bases and J by 2 bases, with 13 bases between. Germline assignment: CDR1 SNHLY and CDR2 FYNNEI. This CDR3 region has 14 residues. CDR3 sequence reads: CASRSTGLQETQYF. CDR3 nucleotides: TGTGCCAGCAGGAGCACTGGACTACAAGAGACCCAGTACTTC.

The J gene is TRBJ1-2, the V gene TRBV4-3; D ambiguous. Germline values: CDR1 LGHNA, CDR2 YSLEER. Trimming pared 1 base from V and 0 bases from J, leaving 15 bases between. This CDR3 is 17 amino acids long. CDR3 loop: CASSQAITHEANYGYTF. The CDR3 DNA sequence: TGCGCCAGCAGCCAAGCGATCACCCACGAGGCTAACTATGGCTACACCTTC.

The rearrangement uses TRBV27 and TRBJ1-1, with 8 bases lining up with TRBD1. Germline values: CDR1 MNHEY, CDR2 SMNVEV (reference sequence). V shed 3 bases and J 0 bases; nucleotides not matched to a gene: 6. The CDR3 length is 16 residues. The CDR3 protein is CASSLEAGGMNTEAFF. CDR3 DNA sequence: TGTGCCAGCAGTTTGGAGGCAGGGGGCATGAACACTGAAGCTTTCTTT.

This clone was recorded a few times. Mismatch with germline at one junction end may stem from a read error. V usage is TRBV11-2 and J usage is TRBJ2-7; the match to TRBD2 covers 9 bases. The CDR3 sequence is 19 residues long. Germline V gives CDR1 SGHAT, CDR2 FQNNGV. This CDR3 reads CASSLDPWRGGRESYEQYF. The CDR3 DNA follows: TGTGCCAGCAGCCTAGACCCCTGGCGGGGGGGCCGAGAGTCCTACGAGCAGTACTTC.

This chain connects TRBV2 to TRBJ1-4; D gene uncertain. CDR3 length equals 17 residues. The germline V gene has CDR1 SNHLY and CDR2 FYNNEI. Trimming took 6 bases from V and 2 from J, leaving 19 bases between them. The CDR3 sequence: CASSDGVVTLTNEKLFF. CDR3 in DNA: TGTGCCAGCAGCGACGGGGTTGTTACCCTCACTAATGAAAAACTGTTTTTT. Full variable domain (missing parts from reference TRBV2 and TRBJ1-4): EPEVTQTPSHQVTQMGQEVILRCVPISNHLYFYWYRQILGQKVEFLVSFYNNEISEKSEIFDDQFSVERPDGSNFTLKIRSTKLEDSAMYFCASSDGVVTLTNEKLFFGSGTQLSVL.

The V gene is TRBV7-9, the J gene TRBJ2-7; possibly TRBD2 for D (6 bases). The CDR3 runs 16 residues. The germline gives CDR1 SEHNR, CDR2 FQNEAQ (reference sequence). Trimming removed 3 bases at V and 6 bases at J, with 21 bases between. CDR3 in DNA: TGTGCCAGCAGCTTCGCGAGGGCGCTCGGGGGTTCCGAGCAGTACTTC. Its translation: CASSFARALGGSEQYF.

The chain has TRBV18 and TRBJ1-1; no definite D call. The CDR3 runs to 15 residues. Germline V gene data show CDR1 as KGHSH and CDR2 as LQKENI. Trimming took off 4 bases at V and 2 bases at J, with 14 bases between the two ends. The DNA for the CDR3 is TGTGCCAGCTCACAAGGACTACCCGCAAACACTGAAGCTTTCTTT. Protein sequence: CASSQGLPANTEAFF. The full variable domain, rest sourced from reference TRBV18 and TRBJ1-1, is NAGVMQNPRHLVRRRGQEARLRCSPMKGHSHVYWYRQLPEEGLKFMVYLQKENIIDESGMPKERFSAEFPKEGPSILRIQQVVRGDSAAYFCASSQGLPANTEAFFGQGTRLTVV.

This clone is a singleton in its sample. This sequence joins TRBV4-3 and TRBJ1-6; 8 bases agree with TRBD1. J was trimmed by 8 bases and V by 0 bases; bases with no gene match: 9. CDR1 and CDR2 (germline): LGHNA, YSLEER. The CDR3 totals 17 residues. Here the CDR3 reads CASSQDSQGAWDSPLHF. DNA of the CDR3: TGCGCCAGCAGCCAAGATAGTCAGGGGGCTTGGGATTCACCCCTCCACTTT.